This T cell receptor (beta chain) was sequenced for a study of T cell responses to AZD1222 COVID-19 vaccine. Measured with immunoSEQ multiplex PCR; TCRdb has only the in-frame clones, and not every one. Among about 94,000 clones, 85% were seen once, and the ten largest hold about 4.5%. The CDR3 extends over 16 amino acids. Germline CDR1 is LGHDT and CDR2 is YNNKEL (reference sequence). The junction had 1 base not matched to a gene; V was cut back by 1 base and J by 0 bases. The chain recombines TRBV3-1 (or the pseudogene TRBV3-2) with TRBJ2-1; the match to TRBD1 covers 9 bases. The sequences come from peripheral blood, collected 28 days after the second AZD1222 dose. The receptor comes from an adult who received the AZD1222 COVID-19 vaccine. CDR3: CASSQGQGGSYNEQFF. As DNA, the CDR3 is TGTGCCAGCAGCCAAGGACAGGGGGGCTCCTACAATGAGCAGTTCTTC.